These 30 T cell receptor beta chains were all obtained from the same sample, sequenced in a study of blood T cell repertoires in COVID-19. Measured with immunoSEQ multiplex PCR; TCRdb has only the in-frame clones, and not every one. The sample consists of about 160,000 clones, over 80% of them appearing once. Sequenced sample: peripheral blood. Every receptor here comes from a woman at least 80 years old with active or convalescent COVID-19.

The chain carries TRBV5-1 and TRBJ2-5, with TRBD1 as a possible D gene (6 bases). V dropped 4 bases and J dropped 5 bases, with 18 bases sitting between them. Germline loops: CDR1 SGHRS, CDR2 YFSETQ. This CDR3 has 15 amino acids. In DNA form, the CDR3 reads TGCGCCAGCAGCCCCACCGCAGGGGTCGGGGAGACCCAGTACTTC. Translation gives CASSPTAGVGETQYF.

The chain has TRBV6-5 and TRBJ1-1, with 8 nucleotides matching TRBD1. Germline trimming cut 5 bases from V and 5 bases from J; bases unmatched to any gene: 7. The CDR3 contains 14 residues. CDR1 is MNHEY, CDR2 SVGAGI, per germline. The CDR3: CASSRNRGSTEAFF. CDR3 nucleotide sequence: TGTGCCAGCAGTCGCAACAGGGGGAGTACTGAAGCTTTCTTT.

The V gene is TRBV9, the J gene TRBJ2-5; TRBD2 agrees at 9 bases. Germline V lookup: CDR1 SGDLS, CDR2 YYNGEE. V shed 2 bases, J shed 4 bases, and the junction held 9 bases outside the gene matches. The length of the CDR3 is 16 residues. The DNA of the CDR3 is TGTGCCAGCAGCGTCTCCGGGACTAGCTGGTCAGAGACCCAGTACTTC. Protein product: CASSVSGTSWSETQYF.

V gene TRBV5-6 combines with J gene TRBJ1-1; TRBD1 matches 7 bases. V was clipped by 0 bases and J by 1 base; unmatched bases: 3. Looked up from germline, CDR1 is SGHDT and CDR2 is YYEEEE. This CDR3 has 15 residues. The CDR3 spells CASSLVGGGNTEAFF. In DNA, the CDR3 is TGTGCCAGCAGCTTGGTAGGGGGCGGGAACACTGAAGCTTTCTTT.

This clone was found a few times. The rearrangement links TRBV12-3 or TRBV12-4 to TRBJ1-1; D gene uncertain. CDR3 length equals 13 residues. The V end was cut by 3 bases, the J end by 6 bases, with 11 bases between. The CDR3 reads CASSFNPGAEAFF. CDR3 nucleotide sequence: TGTGCCAGCAGTTTTAATCCCGGGGCTGAAGCTTTCTTT.

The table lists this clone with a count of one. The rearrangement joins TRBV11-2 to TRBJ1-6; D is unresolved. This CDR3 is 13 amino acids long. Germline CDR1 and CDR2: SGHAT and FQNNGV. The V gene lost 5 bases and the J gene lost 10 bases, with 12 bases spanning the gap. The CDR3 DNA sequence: TGTGCCAGCAGCCTCCTGGAGGCCTCACCCCTCCACTTT. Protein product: CASSLLEASPLHF.

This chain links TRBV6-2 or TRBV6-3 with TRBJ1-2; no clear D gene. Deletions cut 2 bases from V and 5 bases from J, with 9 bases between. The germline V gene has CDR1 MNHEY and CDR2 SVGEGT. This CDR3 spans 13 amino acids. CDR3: CASSYTTDYGYTF. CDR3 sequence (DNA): TGTGCCAGCAGTTACACGACTGATTATGGCTACACCTTC.

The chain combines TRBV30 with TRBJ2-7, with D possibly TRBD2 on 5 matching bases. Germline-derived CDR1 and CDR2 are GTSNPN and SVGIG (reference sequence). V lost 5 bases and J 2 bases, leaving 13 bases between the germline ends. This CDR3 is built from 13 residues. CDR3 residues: CAWEAGGTYEQYF. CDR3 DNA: TGTGCCTGGGAGGCGGGTGGAACCTACGAGCAGTACTTC.

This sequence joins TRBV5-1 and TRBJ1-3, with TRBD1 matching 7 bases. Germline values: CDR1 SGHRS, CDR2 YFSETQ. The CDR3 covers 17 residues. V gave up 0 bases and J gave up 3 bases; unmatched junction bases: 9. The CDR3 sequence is CASSLGQSGTVGNTIYF. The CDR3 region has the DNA TGCGCCAGCAGCTTGGGCCAATCCGGGACAGTTGGAAACACCATATATTTT.

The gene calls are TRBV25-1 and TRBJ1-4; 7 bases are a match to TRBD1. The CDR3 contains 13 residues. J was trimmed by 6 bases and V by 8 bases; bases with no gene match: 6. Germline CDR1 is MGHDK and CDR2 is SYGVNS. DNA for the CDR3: TGTGCCAGCCAACAGGGGTTTCATGAAAAACTGTTTTTT. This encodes CASQQGFHEKLFF. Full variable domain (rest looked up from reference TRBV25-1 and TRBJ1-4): EADIYQTPRYLVIGTGKKITLECSQTMGHDKMYWYQQDPGMELHLIHYSYGVNSTEKGDLSSESTVSRIRTEHFPLTLESARPSHTSQYLCASQQGFHEKLFFGSGTQLSVL.

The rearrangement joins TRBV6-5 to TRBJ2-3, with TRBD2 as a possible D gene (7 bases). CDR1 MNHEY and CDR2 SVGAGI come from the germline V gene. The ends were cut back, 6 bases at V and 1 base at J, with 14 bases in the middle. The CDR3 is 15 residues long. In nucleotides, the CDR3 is TGTGCCAGCAGACTAGGGGGGGTCGGCACAGATACGCAGTATTTT. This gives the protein CASRLGGVGTDTQYF.

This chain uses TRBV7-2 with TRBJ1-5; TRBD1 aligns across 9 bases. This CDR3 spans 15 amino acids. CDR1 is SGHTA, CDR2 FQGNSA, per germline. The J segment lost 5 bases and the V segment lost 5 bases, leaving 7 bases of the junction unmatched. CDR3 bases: TGTGCCAGCAGCCCAGGGGACAGGGTCTATCAGCCCCAGCATTTT. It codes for CASSPGDRVYQPQHF.

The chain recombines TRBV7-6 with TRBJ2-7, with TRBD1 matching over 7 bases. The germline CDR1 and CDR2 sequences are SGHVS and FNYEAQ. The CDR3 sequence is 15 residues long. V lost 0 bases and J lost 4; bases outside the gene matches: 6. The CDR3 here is CASSLATGSAYEQYF. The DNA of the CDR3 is TGTGCCAGCAGCTTAGCGACAGGGTCAGCATACGAGCAGTACTTC.

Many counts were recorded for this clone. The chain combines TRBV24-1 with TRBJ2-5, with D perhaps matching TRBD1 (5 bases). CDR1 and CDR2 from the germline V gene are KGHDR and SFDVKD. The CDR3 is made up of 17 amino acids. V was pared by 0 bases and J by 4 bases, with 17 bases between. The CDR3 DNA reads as TGTGCCACCAGTGATTTGACAGGCGAGGTCCGAACAGAGACCCAGTACTTC. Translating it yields CATSDLTGEVRTETQYF.

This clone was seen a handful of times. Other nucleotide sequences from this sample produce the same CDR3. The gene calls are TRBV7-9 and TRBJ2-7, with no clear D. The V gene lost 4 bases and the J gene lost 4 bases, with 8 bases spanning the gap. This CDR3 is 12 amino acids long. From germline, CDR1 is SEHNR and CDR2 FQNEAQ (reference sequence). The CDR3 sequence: CASSSLSYEQYF. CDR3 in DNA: TGTGCCAGCAGCTCCCTTTCGTACGAGCAGTACTTC.

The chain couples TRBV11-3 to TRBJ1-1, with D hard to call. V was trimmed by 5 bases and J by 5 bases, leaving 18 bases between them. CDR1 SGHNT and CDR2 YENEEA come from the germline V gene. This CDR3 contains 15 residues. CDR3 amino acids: CASSPGGGLGTEAFF. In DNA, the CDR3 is TGTGCCAGCAGCCCAGGAGGAGGCCTAGGGACTGAAGCTTTCTTT.

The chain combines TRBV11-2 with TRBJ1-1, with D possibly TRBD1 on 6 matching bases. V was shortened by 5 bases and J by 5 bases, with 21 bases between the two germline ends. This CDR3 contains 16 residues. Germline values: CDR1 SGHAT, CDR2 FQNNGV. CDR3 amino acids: CASSRNVGNTGTEAFF. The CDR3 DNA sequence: TGTGCCAGCAGCCGGAACGTGGGTAACACAGGGACTGAAGCTTTCTTT.

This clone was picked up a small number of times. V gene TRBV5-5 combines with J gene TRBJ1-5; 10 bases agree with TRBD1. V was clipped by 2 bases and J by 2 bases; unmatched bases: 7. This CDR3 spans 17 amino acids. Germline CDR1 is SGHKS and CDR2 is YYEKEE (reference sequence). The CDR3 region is CASSFRDRGVGNQPQHF. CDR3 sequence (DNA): TGTGCCAGCAGCTTCCGGGACAGGGGCGTGGGCAATCAGCCCCAGCATTTT. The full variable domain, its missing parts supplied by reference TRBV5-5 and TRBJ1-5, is DAGVTQSPTHLIKTRGQQVTLRCSPISGHKSVSWYQQVLGQGPQFIFQYYEKEERGRGNFPDRFSARQFPNYSSELNVNALLLGDSALYLCASSFRDRGVGNQPQHFGDGTRLSIL.

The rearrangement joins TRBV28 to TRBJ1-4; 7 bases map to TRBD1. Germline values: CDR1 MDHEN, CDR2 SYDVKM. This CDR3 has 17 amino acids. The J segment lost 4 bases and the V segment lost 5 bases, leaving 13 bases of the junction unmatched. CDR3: CASSLFGKGAGNEKLFF. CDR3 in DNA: TGTGCCAGCAGTCTGTTTGGAAAGGGGGCCGGTAATGAAAAACTGTTTTTT. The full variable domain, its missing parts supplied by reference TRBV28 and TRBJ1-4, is DVKVTQSSRYLVKRTGEKVFLECVQDMDHENMFWYRQDPGLGLRLIYFSYDVKMKEKGDIPEGYSVSREKKERFSLILESASTNQTSMYLCASSLFGKGAGNEKLFFGSGTQLSVL.

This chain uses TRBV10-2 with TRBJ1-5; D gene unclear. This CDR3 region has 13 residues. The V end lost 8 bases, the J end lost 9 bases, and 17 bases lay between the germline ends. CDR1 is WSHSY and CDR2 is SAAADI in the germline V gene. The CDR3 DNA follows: TGCGCCAGCGGCTTGCCGGGAGAAGGGCCCCAGCATTTT. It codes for CASGLPGEGPQHF.

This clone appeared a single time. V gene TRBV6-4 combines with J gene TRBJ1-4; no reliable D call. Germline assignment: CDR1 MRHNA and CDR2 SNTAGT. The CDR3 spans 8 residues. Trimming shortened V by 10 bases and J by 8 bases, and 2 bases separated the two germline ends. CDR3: CATEKLFF. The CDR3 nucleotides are TGTGCCACGGAAAAACTGTTTTTT.

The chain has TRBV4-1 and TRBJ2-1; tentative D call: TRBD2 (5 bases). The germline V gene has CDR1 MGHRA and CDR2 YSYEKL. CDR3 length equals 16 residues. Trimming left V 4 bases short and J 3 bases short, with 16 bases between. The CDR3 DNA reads TGCGCCAGCAGCCGCAGCCGTGAGGACTTCTACAATGAGCAGTTCTTC. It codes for CASSRSREDFYNEQFF.

CDR3 loop: CASSLAAGRFTGELFF. CDR3 nucleotide sequence: TGCGCCAGCAGCTTGGCCGCCGGGAGATTCACCGGGGAGCTGTTTTTT. The chain joins TRBV5-1 to TRBJ2-2; possible D gene TRBD2, 6 bases. CDR3 length: 16 amino acids. Germline loops: CDR1 SGHRS, CDR2 YFSETQ. V was cut by 0 bases and J by 4 bases, with 13 bases left in between.

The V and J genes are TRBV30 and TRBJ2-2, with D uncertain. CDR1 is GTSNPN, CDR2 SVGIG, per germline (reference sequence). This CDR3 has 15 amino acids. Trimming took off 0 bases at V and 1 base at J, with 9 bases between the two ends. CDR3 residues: CAWSVPPGNTGELFF. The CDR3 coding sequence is TGTGCCTGGAGTGTCCCCCCAGGGAACACCGGGGAGCTGTTTTTT.

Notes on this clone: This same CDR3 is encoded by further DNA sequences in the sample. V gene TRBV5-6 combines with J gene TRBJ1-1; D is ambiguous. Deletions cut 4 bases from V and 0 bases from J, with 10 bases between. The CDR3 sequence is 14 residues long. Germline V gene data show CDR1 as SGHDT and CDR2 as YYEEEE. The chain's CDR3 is CASSGREMNTEAFF. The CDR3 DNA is TGTGCCAGCAGCGGGAGGGAAATGAACACTGAAGCTTTCTTT.

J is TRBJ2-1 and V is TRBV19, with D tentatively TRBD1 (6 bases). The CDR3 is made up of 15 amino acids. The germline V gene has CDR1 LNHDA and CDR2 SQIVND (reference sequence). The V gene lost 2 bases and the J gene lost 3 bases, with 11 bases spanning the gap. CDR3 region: CASSITGNFYNEQFF. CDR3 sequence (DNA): TGTGCCAGTAGTATAACAGGGAACTTCTACAATGAGCAGTTCTTC.

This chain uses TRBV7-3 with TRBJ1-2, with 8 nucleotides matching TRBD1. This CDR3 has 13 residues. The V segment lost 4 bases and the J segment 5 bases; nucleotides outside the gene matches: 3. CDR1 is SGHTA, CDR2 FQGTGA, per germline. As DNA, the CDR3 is TGTGCCAGCAGCTCTGGACAGGGATATGGCTACACCTTC. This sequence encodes CASSSGQGYGYTF.

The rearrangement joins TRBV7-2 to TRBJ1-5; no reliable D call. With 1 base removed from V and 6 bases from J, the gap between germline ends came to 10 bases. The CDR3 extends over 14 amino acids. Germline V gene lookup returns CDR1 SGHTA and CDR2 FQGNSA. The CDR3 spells CASSLGMAGQPQHF. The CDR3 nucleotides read TGTGCCAGCAGCTTAGGGATGGCGGGTCAGCCCCAGCATTTT.

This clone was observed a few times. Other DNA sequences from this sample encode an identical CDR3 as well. The CDR3 coding sequence is TGTGCTAGTGGCACGGGACTAGCGGAGACCCAGTACTTC. Translating it yields CASGTGLAETQYF. The gene calls are TRBV12-5 and TRBJ2-5; the match to TRBD2 covers 10 bases. Germline CDR1 LGHNT, CDR2 FRNRAP. This CDR3 has 13 amino acids. V lost 6 bases to trimming and J lost 5 bases; unmatched junction nucleotides: 3. The full variable domain, its missing parts supplied by reference TRBV12-5 and TRBJ2-5, is DARVTQTPRHKVTEMGQEVTMRCQPILGHNTVFWYRQTMMQGLELLAYFRNRAPLDDSGMPKDRFSAEMPDATLATLKIQPSEPRDSAVYFCASGTGLAETQYFGPGTRLLVL.

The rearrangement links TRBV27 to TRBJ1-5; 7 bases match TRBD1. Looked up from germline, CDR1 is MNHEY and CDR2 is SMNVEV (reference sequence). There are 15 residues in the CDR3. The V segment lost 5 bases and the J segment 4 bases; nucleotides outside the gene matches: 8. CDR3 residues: CASSPTGQINQPQHF. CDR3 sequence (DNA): TGTGCCAGCAGTCCCACGGGACAGATAAATCAGCCCCAGCATTTT.